The clone carrying this T cell receptor beta chain was recorded once. What it binds is unknown. Sequencing was performed with immunoSEQ multiplex PCR; in TCRdb, only in-frame clones are kept and a portion is missing. The table lists approximately 110,000 clones, roughly 92% of them singletons. J lost 0 bases, V lost 4 bases, and 7 bases had no gene match. The CDR3 covers 16 residues. Per the germline V gene, CDR1 is SGHKS and CDR2 is YYEKEE (reference sequence). The data were taken from a study of graft-versus-host responses after intestinal transplantation. Study-wide results and caveats: Present in recipient marrow, GvH clones included some that appeared first in ileum or blood.

This sequence originates from a human donor who was the organ donor for an intestinal transplant. V gene TRBV5-5 combines with J gene TRBJ1-1, with 9 bases matching TRBD1. Sequencing used unstimulated CD4+ T cells sorted from spleen or lymph node cells, obtained before transplant. CDR3 loop: CASSPWTGVLNTEAFF. CDR3 in DNA: TGTGCCAGCAGCCCATGGACAGGGGTCCTGAACACTGAAGCTTTCTTT.